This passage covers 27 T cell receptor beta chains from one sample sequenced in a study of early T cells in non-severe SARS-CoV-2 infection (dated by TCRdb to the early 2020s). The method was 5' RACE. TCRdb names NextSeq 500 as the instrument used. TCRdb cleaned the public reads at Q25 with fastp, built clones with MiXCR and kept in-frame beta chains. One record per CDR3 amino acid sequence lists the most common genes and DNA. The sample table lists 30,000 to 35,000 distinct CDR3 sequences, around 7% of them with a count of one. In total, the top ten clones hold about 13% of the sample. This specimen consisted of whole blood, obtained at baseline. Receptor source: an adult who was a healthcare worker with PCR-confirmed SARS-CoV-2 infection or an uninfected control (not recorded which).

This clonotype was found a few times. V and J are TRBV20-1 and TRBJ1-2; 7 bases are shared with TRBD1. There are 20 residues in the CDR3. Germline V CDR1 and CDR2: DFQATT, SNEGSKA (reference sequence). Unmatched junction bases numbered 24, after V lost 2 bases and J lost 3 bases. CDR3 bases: TGCAGTGCTAGAAGCCGATACAGGGGTCAACCTCCTCGTTCGGACTATGGCTACACCTTC. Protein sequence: CSARSRYRGQPPRSDYGYTF.

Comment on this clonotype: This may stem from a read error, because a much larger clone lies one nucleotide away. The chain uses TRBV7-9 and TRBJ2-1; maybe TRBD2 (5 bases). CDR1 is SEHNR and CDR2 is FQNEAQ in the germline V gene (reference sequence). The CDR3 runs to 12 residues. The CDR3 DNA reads TGTGCCTGCAGCTTAGAGGGAGAACCGCAGTTCTTC. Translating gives CACSLEGEPQFF.

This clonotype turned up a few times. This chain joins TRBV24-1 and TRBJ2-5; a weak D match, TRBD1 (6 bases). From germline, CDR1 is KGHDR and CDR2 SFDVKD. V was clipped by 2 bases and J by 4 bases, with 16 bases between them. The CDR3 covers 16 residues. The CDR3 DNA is TGTGCCACCAGTGATTACATTACAGGGCGGAGAGAGACCCAGTACTTC. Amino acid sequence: CATSDYITGRRETQYF.

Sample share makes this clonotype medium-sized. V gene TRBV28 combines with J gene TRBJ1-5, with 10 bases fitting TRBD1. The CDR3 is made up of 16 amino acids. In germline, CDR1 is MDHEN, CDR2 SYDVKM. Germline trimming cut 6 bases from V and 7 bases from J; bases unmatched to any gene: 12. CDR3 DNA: TGTGCCAGCAGCCTTACGGGACAGGGGACTAAACAGCCCCAGCATTTT. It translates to CASSLTGQGTKQPQHF.

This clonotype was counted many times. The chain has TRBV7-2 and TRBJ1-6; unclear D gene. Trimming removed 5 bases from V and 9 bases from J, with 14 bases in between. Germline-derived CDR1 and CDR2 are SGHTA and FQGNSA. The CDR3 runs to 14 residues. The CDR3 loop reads CASSPNPWGSPLHF. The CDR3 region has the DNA TGTGCCAGCAGCCCGAACCCTTGGGGTTCACCCCTCCACTTT.

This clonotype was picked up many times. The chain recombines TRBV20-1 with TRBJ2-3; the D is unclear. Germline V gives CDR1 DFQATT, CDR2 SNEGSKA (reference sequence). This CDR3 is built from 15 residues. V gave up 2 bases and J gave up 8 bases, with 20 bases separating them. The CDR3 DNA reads TGCAGTGCTAGATCTGTTGCAATCCAAGATACTACGCAGTATTTT. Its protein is CSARSVAIQDTTQYF.

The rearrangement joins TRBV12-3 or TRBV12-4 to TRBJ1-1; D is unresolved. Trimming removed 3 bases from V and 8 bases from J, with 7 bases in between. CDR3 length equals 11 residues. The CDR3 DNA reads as TGTGCCAGCAGTTTTTTGGAGGAAGCTTTCTTT. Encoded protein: CASSFLEEAFF.

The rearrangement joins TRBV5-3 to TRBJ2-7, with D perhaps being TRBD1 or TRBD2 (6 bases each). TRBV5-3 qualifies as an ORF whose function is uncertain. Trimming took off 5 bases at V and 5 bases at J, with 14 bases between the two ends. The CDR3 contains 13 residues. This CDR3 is CARRPRGAHEQYV. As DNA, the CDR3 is TGTGCCAGAAGACCGAGGGGGGCTCACGAGCAGTACGTC.

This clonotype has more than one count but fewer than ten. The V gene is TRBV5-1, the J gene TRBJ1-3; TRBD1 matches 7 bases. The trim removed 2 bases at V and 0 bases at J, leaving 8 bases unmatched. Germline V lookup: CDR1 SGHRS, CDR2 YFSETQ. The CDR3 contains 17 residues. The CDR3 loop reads CASSLWDRSSSGNTIYF. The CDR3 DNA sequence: TGCGCCAGCAGCTTATGGGACAGATCGAGCTCTGGAAACACCATATATTTT.

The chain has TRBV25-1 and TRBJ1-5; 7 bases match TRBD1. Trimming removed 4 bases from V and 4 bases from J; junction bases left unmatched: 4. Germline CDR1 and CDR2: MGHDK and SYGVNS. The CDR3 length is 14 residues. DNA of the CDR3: TGTGCCAGCAGTGCGGCAGGGGGGAATCAGCCCCAGCATTTT. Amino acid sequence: CASSAAGGNQPQHF.

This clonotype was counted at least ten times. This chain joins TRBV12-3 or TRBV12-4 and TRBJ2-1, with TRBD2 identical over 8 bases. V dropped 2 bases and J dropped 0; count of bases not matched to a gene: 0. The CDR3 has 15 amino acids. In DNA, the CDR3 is TGTGCCAGCAGTTTAACTAGCGGCTCCTACAATGAGCAGTTCTTC. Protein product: CASSLTSGSYNEQFF.

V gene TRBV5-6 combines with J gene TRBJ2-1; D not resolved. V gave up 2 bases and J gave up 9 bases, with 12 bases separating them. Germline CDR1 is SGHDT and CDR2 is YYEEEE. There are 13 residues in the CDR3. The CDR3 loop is CASSFASVGEQFF. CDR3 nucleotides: TGTGCCAGCAGCTTTGCGTCCGTTGGTGAGCAGTTCTTC.

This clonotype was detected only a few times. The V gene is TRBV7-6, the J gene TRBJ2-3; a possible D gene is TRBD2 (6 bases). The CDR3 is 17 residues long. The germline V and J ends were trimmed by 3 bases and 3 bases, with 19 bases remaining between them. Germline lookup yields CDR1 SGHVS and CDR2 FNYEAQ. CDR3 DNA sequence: TGTGCCAGCAGCTTCTCGACCCGACTCGGGGGAACAGATACGCAGTATTTT. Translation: CASSFSTRLGGTDTQYF.

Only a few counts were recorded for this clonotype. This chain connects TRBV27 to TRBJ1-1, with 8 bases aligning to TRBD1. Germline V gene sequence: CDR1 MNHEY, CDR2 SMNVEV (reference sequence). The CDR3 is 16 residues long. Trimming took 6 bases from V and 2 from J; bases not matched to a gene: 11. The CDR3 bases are TGTGCCAGCAGCCCAGACGGGACAGGTGGTAACACTGAAGCTTTCTTT. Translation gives CASSPDGTGGNTEAFF.

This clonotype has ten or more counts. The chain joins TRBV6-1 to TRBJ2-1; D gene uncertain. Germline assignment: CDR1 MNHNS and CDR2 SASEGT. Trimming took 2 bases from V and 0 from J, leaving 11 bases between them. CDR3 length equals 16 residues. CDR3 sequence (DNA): TGTGCCAGCAGTGAATGGGCAGGCGGCTCCTACAATGAGCAGTTCTTC. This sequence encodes CASSEWAGGSYNEQFF.

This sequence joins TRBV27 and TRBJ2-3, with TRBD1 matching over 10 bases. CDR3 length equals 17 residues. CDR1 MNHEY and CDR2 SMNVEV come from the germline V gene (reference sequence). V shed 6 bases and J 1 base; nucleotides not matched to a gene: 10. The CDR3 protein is CASSLYLGQGGTDTQYF. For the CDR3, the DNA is TGTGCCAGCAGCCTCTACCTTGGACAGGGGGGCACAGATACGCAGTATTTT.

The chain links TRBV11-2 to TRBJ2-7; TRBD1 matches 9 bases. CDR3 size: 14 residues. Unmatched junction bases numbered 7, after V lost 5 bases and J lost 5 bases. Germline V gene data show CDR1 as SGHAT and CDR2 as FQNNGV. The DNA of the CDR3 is TGTGCCAGCAGCGTTGGACAGGGGTCCCACGAGCAGTACTTC. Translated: CASSVGQGSHEQYF. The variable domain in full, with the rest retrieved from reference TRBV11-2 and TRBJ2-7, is EAGVAQSPRYKIIEKRQSVAFWCNPISGHATLYWYQQILGQGPKLLIQFQNNGVVDDSQLPKDRFSAERLKGVDSTLKIQPAKLEDSAVYLCASSVGQGSHEQYFGPGTRLTVT.

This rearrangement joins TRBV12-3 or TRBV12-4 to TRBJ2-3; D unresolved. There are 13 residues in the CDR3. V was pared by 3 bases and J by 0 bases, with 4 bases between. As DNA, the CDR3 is TGTGCCAGCAGTTTTCTTAGCACAGATACGCAGTATTTT. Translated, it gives CASSFLSTDTQYF.

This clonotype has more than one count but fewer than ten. The chain's CDR3 is CASSHSGTTDTQYF. For the CDR3, the DNA is TGTGCCAGCAGTCATAGCGGGACCACAGATACGCAGTATTTT. This rearrangement joins TRBV12-3 or TRBV12-4 to TRBJ2-3; 8 nucleotides agree with TRBD2. This CDR3 is 14 amino acids long. Trimming cost V 5 bases and J 2 bases; bases outside gene matches: 3.

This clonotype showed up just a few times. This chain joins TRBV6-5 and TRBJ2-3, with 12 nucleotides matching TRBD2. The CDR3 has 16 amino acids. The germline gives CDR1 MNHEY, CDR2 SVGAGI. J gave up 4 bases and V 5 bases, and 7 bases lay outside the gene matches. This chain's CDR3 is CASSPRRLAGADTQYF. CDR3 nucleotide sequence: TGTGCCAGCAGTCCGCGGCGACTAGCGGGAGCAGATACGCAGTATTTT.

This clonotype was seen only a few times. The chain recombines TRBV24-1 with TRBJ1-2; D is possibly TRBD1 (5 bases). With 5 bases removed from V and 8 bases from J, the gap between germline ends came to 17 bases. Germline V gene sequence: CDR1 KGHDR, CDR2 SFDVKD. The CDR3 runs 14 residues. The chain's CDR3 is CATSGSRPGTGYTF. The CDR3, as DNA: TGTGCCACCAGTGGCTCCAGGCCGGGGACCGGCTACACCTTC.

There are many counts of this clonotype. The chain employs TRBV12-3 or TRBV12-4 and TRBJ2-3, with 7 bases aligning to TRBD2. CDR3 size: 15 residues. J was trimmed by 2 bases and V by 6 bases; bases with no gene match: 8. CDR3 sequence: CASRSGGSITDTQYF. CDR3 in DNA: TGTGCCAGCAGGTCCGGGGGGTCGATCACAGATACGCAGTATTTT.

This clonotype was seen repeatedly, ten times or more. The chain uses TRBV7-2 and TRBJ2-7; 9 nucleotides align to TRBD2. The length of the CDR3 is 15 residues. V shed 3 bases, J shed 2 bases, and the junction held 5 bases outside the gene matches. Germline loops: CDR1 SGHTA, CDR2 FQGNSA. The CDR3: CASSFSGSSPYEQYF. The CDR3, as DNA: TGTGCCAGCAGCTTTAGCGGGAGCTCCCCCTACGAGCAGTACTTC.

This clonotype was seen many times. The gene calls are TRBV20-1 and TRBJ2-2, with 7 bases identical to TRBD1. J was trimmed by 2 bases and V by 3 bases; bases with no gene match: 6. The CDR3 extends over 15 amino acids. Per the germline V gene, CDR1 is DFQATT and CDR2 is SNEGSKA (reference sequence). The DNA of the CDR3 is TGCAGTGCTAGGACCGGGACAGCAAACACCGGGGAGCTGTTTTTT. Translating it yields CSARTGTANTGELFF.

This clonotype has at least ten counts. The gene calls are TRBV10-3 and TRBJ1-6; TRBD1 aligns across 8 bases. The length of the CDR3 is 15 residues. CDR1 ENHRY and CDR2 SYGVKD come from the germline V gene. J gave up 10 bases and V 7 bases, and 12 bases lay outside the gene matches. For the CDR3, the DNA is TGTGCCATCAACAGGGGGGGCTTAAGAGAATCACCCCTCCACTTT. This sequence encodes CAINRGGLRESPLHF.

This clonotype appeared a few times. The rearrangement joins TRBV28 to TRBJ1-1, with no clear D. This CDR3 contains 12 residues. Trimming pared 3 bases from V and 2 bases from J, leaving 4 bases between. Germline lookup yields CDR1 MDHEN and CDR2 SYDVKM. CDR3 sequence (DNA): TGTGCCAGCAGTTTTTTAAACACTGAAGCTTTCTTT. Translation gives CASSFLNTEAFF.

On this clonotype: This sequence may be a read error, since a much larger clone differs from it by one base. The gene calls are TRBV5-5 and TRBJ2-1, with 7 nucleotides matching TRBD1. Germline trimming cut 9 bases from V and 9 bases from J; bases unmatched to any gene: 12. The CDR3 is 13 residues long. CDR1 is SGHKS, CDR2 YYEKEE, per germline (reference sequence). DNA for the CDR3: TGTGCCAACAGGCCACAGGGGTGGGGTGAGCAGTTCTTC. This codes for CANRPQGWGEQFF.